This is a list of T cell receptor beta chains from one sample in a study of shared clonotypes between healthy human individuals. This table comes from immunoSEQ multiplex PCR, and its TCRdb copy is limited to in-frame clones, with some not included. The sample consists of hundreds of thousands of clones, roughly 79% of them appearing once. The sample consisted of PBMCs. The source is a woman in her 40s in good health. Some clones in this sample may be carry-over from other donors' samples. Each CDR3 is given with its conserved first and last residue. D genes are given only for firm matches. Not all rows give a size; the values are once, few, many and, for expanded clones, a class.

V	size	D	J	DNA	CDR3
TRBV28	NA	NA	TRBJ1-5	TGTGCCAGCACCCGAGGCTGGAATCAGCCCCAGCATTTT	CASTRGWNQPQHF
TRBV12-5	NA	NA	TRBJ2-2	TGTGCTAGTGGTTTGGTACTAGGTCGGGGTACCGGGGAGCTGTTTTTT	CASGLVLGRGTGELFF
TRBV4-3	NA	NA	TRBJ2-1	TGCGCCAGCAGCCAAGATGGCACCTACAATGAGCAGTTCTTC	CASSQDGTYNEQFF
TRBV7-7	NA	NA	TRBJ2-5	TGTGCTAGCAGCCGAGTATATGGGGGAGAGACCCAGTACTTC	CASSRVYGGETQYF
TRBV4-3	NA	TRBD1	TRBJ2-2	TGCGCCAGCAGCCTGACGACAGGGGCAAACACCGGGGAGCTGTTTTTT	CASSLTTGANTGELFF
TRBV18	once	TRBD1	TRBJ2-2	TGTGCCAGCTCAGACAGGGCCAACACCGGGGAGCTGTTTTTT	CASSDRANTGELFF
TRBV5-1	NA	NA	TRBJ1-1	TGCGCCAGCAGCTTGACCAGCAGTGAAGCTTTCTTT	CASSLTSSEAFF
TRBV18	NA	NA	TRBJ1-5	TGTGCCAGCTCACCCGACAGCTACAATCAGCCCCAGCATTTT	CASSPDSYNQPQHF
TRBV5-4	NA	TRBD1	TRBJ1-1	TGTGCCAGCAGCTCAGGCTTAACAGGGGGAGGGACTGAAGCTTTCTTT	CASSSGLTGGGTEAFF
TRBV7-2	NA	NA	TRBJ2-5	TGTGCCAGCAGCTTGGGAATCGGGCAAGAGACCCAGTACTTC	CASSLGIGQETQYF
TRBV7-2	NA	NA	TRBJ2-7	TGTGCCAGCAGCTTAGTCATCTCCTACGAGCAGTACTTC	CASSLVISYEQYF
TRBV10-2	few	NA	TRBJ1-2	TGCGCCAGCAACCCGAACCCTGGGGGCTACACCTTC	CASNPNPGGYTF
TRBV11-3	once	NA	TRBJ2-7	TGTGCCAGCAGCTTAGGCTCGGCGAGTGACAAGCAGTACTTC	CASSLGSASDKQYF
TRBV6-5	NA	TRBD2	TRBJ2-2	TGTGCCAGCAGCCCCGGACTAGCGTCGGCCGGGGAGCTGTTTTTT	CASSPGLASAGELFF
TRBV5-1	NA	TRBD1	TRBJ2-5	TGCGCCAGCAGCTTGGGAGACAGGGGTTCCCAGTACTTC	CASSLGDRGSQYF
TRBV28	NA	NA	TRBJ1-5	TGTGCCAGCACTACGGTAACGGATCAGCCCCAGCATTTT	CASTTVTDQPQHF
TRBV5-8	NA	TRBD1	TRBJ2-5	TGTGCCAGCAGCCCCCTAAGGACAGGGAGGCAAGAGACCCAGTACTTC	CASSPLRTGRQETQYF
TRBV19	NA	TRBD1	TRBJ1-2	TGTGCCAGTAGGACAGGGGGTCCAGGGGATCGGTATGGCTACACCTTC	CASRTGGPGDRYGYTF
TRBV7-9	few	NA	TRBJ1-1	TGTGCCAGCAGCTCCTTATACACTGAAGCTTTCTTT	CASSSLYTEAFF
TRBV9	NA	TRBD2	TRBJ2-7	TGTGCCAGCAGCCCTAGGACTAGCCCGAACTACGAGCAGTACTTC	CASSPRTSPNYEQYF
TRBV28	NA	NA	TRBJ2-4	TGTGCCAGCAGTTTGGGAGCCTTTATAGCCAAAAACATTCAGTACTTC	CASSLGAFIAKNIQYF
TRBV2	NA	NA	TRBJ2-7	TGTGCCAGCAGTGGACAGTTCCGAGGAGGCGAGCAGTACTTC	CASSGQFRGGEQYF
TRBV19	NA	NA	TRBJ2-3	TGTGCCAGTAGTTTCGGCGATACGCAGTATTTT	CASSFGDTQYF
TRBV30	once	NA	TRBJ2-7	TGTGCCTGGAGTGTATCGAGGGAGGAGCCGAAATACGAGCAGTACTTC	CAWSVSREEPKYEQYF
TRBV7-8	NA	NA	TRBJ2-7	TGTGCCAGCAGCTTAGTGGGCACGGACTACGAGCAGTACTTC	CASSLVGTDYEQYF
TRBV5-1	NA	TRBD1	TRBJ1-1	TGCGCCAGCAGCGTCGGACAGGCTCTCAAAGGGAACACTGAAGCTTTCTTT	CASSVGQALKGNTEAFF
TRBV11-2	NA	NA	TRBJ1-4	TGTGCCAGCAGCTTAGCTGGGCATAATGAAAAACTGTTTTTT	CASSLAGHNEKLFF
TRBV2	many	TRBD1	TRBJ1-2	TGTGCCGGGACAGGGAGGTCCTATGGCTACACCTTC	CAGTGRSYGYTF
TRBV9	NA	NA	TRBJ2-1	TGTGCCAGCAGCGAGGGACCCACCTCCTACAATGAGCAGTTCTTC	CASSEGPTSYNEQFF
TRBV7-6	NA	NA	TRBJ2-6	TGTGCCAGCAGCTTAGAGATGGGAGCTGGGGCCAACGTCCTGACTTTC	CASSLEMGAGANVLTF
TRBV5-1	NA	TRBD1	TRBJ2-3	TGCGCCAGCAGCTCCGGGACAGGGGGCGCCGAAGATACGCAGTATTTT	CASSSGTGGAEDTQYF
TRBV5-4	NA	NA	TRBJ2-5	TGTGCCAGCAGCTTGGGACGGACCCAAGAGACCCAGTACTTC	CASSLGRTQETQYF
TRBV7-8	NA	NA	TRBJ1-1	TGTGCCAGCAGCTTAGCCGAGGCGACCACTGAAGCTTTCTTT	CASSLAEATTEAFF